Listed here are 11 T cell receptor beta chains from one sample, sequenced in a study of CD8+CD57+ T cells in acquired aplastic anemia. Before being chosen for sequencing, patients had shown CD8+CD57+ cell expansion by flow cytometry. The study profiled TCR beta VDJ and CDR3 using genomic DNA as template. TCRdb fed the reads into MiXCR, producing one record per CDR3 protein. The sample lists around 200,000 distinct CDR3 sequences; around three fifths were seen once. Sample: sorted CD4+, CD8+, or CD8+CD57+ T cells (not recorded which) from PBMCs. Receptors were obtained from a human donor with aplastic anemia.

The chain joins TRBV30 to TRBJ1-6; 7 nucleotides line up with TRBD1. Germline assignment: CDR1 GTSNPN and CDR2 SVGIG (reference sequence). Trimming at V came to 8 bases and at J to 7 bases, leaving 11 bases not matched to a gene. This CDR3 has 14 residues. The CDR3 is CAGGRQGQNSPLHF. DNA for the CDR3: TGTGCCGGGGGAAGACAGGGTCAGAATTCACCCCTCCACTTT.

This clonotype was detected many times. The chain is built from TRBV5-1 and TRBJ2-1; no reliable D call. CDR1 SGHRS and CDR2 YFSETQ come from the germline V gene. The CDR3 contains 14 residues. V shed 6 bases and J shed 3 bases, with 13 bases lying between them. The CDR3 DNA is TGCGCCAGCACCCTGTTCGGCTTCTACAATGAGCAGTTCTTC. Translation: CASTLFGFYNEQFF.

This clonotype came up many times. The chain is built from TRBV5-1 and TRBJ2-3; no clear D. The germline CDR1 and CDR2 sequences are SGHRS and YFSETQ. The germline V and J ends were trimmed by 1 base and 6 bases, with 3 bases remaining between them. The CDR3 extends over 11 amino acids. CDR3 in amino acids: CASSLLDTQYF. In DNA form, the CDR3 reads TGCGCCAGCAGCTTGTTGGATACGCAGTATTTT.

This chain joins TRBV6-5 and TRBJ1-5; 10 bases line up with TRBD1. From germline, CDR1 is MNHEY and CDR2 SVGAGI. V was pared by 2 bases and J by 0 bases, with 1 base of the junction left unmatched. The CDR3 runs 16 residues. CDR3 amino acids: CASSYGQGDSNQPQHF. CDR3 nucleotides: TGTGCCAGCAGTTACGGACAGGGGGATAGCAATCAGCCCCAGCATTTT.

This clonotype was recorded at least ten times. The rearrangement links TRBV20-1 to TRBJ2-7; 12 bases agree with TRBD2. CDR1 is DFQATT and CDR2 is SNEGSKA in the germline V gene (reference sequence). The CDR3 extends over 15 amino acids. V lost 4 bases to trimming and J lost 6 bases; unmatched junction nucleotides: 10. The CDR3 reads CSATSSGGAYSEQYF. CDR3 nucleotides: TGCAGTGCTACCTCTAGCGGGGGGGCGTACTCCGAGCAGTACTTC.

The genes are TRBV6-5 and TRBJ2-3, with TRBD2 identical over 8 bases. Losses at the gene ends were 6 bases for V and 3 bases for J; bases not matched to a gene: 5. The germline CDR1 and CDR2 sequences are MNHEY and SVGAGI. CDR3 size: 14 residues. DNA for the CDR3: TGTGCCAGCAGCCGGGGGGGGCCGACAGATACGCAGTATTTT. It encodes CASSRGGPTDTQYF.

The chain couples TRBV7-3 to TRBJ2-2, with D uncertain. The CDR3 runs 15 residues. The germline gives CDR1 SGHTA, CDR2 FQGTGA. Trimming removed 0 bases from V and 5 bases from J, with 10 bases in between. The CDR3 loop is CASSLTATATGELFF. The CDR3 DNA reads as TGTGCCAGCAGCTTAACGGCAACAGCTACCGGGGAGCTGTTTTTT.

This clonotype came up a few times. The chain carries TRBV20-1 and TRBJ1-2; D is uncertain. The CDR3 consists of 13 residues. The V gene lost 0 bases and the J gene lost 3 bases, with 8 bases spanning the gap. Per germline, CDR1 DFQATT and CDR2 SNEGSKA (reference sequence). In DNA, the CDR3 is TGCAGTGCTAGAGATGAAGGAGACTATGGCTACACCTTC. This gives the protein CSARDEGDYGYTF.

This clonotype came up a few times. V gene TRBV2 combines with J gene TRBJ1-6; a weak D match, TRBD1 (5 bases). Germline lookup yields CDR1 SNHLY and CDR2 FYNNEI. The CDR3 has 13 residues. V lost 4 bases and J 10 bases, leaving 11 bases between the germline ends. In nucleotides, the CDR3 is TGTGCCAGCAGTGGCCAGGGAGGCTCACCCCTCCACTTT. Amino acid sequence: CASSGQGGSPLHF. The variable domain in full, with the rest retrieved from reference TRBV2 and TRBJ1-6, is EPEVTQTPSHQVTQMGQEVILRCVPISNHLYFYWYRQILGQKVEFLVSFYNNEISEKSEIFDDQFSVERPDGSNFTLKIRSTKLEDSAMYFCASSGQGGSPLHFGNGTRLTVT.

The chain has TRBV10-3 and TRBJ2-1; 15 nucleotides align to TRBD2. Germline V gives CDR1 ENHRY, CDR2 SYGVKD. Unmatched junction bases numbered 1, after V lost 6 bases and J lost 7 bases. The CDR3 loop spans 14 amino acids. The CDR3 nucleotides are TGTGCCATCAGGGGGACTAGCGGGAGGAATGAGCAGTTCTTC. The encoded protein is CAIRGTSGRNEQFF.

In this sample, this clonotype turned up a few times. The chain combines TRBV5-5 with TRBJ2-5, with 7 bases lining up with TRBD1. Germline V gives CDR1 SGHKS, CDR2 YYEKEE (reference sequence). The CDR3 length is 13 residues. Trimming took 4 bases from V and 10 from J; bases not matched to a gene: 10. The CDR3 coding sequence is TGTGCCAGCAGCCGGAAACAGGGGAAGGGCCAGTACTTC. Encoded protein: CASSRKQGKGQYF.